This T cell receptor (beta chain) was observed in a study of cytomegalovirus exposure and HLA in healthy donors. At the level of the study: Most donors, about 77% of 398 genotyped, fell in the Caucasian-associated ancestry cluster.

In this sample, this clone turned up a few times. What it binds is unknown. Study-wide results and limits: Available immune exposure information covered CMV serostatus only. Three CMV-associated chains were confirmed in vitro to be specific for CMV antigens. Segments of the TCR beta V type were, in most cases, productive about 87% or about 30% of the time in an earlier analysis.

A multiplex PCR was run with 60 Vbeta primers and 13 Jbeta primers. The table came from immunoSEQ multiplex PCR; TCRdb's copy has only in-frame clones and leaves some out. The sample shows 150,000 to 200,000 clones, around 73% of them seen only once. Sequenced sample: PBMCs. The sequence was collected from a male donor in good health and CMV-seronegative.

Here the CDR3 DNA reads TGTGCCAGCAGCCACGGACAGGGTGGGACAGATACGCAGTATTTT. It yields the protein CASSHGQGGTDTQYF. This chain links TRBV6-1 with TRBJ2-3; 8 bases agree with TRBD1. Germline CDR1 reads MNHNS; CDR2 reads SASEGT. After removal of 6 bases from V and 3 bases from J, the junction contained 8 bases not matched to a gene. CDR3 size: 15 residues.